The sequence of this TCR beta chain was determined in a study of siplizumab effects on memory and regulatory T cells. V was clipped by 5 bases and J by 13 bases; unmatched bases: 6. CDR3 length: 12 amino acids. Germline CDR1 is SGHAT and CDR2 is FQNNGV. In the case of this clone: As yet, its antigen is unknown.

Study-wide findings and caveats: The diversity of naive T cells seemed greater than that of memory cells, and their alloresponse contribution seemed major.

The assay covered 100,000 or so TCR templates per sample. Repertoires were generated with immunoSEQ multiplex PCR, while TCRdb's copy carries only in-frame clones and drops some. The table has approximately 100,000 clones, under 95% seen once; the top ten hold around 0.73%. The sequenced sample consisted of Tregs sorted from blood. This TCR came from a human donor in good health. The genes are TRBV11-2 and TRBJ2-1; TRBD2 agrees at 9 bases. In nucleotides, the CDR3 is TGTGCCAGCAGCGCGGGGGGGTTTGATCAGTTCTTC. Residues: CASSAGGFDQFF.